The 21 T cell receptor beta chains below all came from one sample that was sequenced in a study of response to subunit inactivated influenza vaccine. Using its own MiXCR run on the RT-PCR reads, TCRdb lists one record per CDR3 protein. In the table there are about 570,000 distinct CDR3 sequences, about 11% of which are singletons. These same records also appear under a second study, on T cells expressing NK-cell markers. That investigation notes: Synthesis of TCR beta cDNA relied on 5'RACE template switching carrying UMIs.

The sample was PBMCs from blood, taken on the day of vaccination. The receptors come from a man aged 45-65 years who received an inactivated influenza vaccine.

This clonotype was detected many times. The rearrangement uses TRBV10-3 and TRBJ2-1; tentatively, D is TRBD1 or TRBD2 (5 bases each). CDR1 and CDR2 from the germline V gene are ENHRY and SYGVKD. The V gene lost 6 bases and the J gene lost 3 bases, with 9 bases spanning the gap. This CDR3 comprises 13 residues. This CDR3 reads CAIRGTDYNEQFF. CDR3 nucleotides: TGTGCCATCAGGGGGACGGACTACAATGAGCAGTTCTTC.

This clonotype has a single count. V is TRBV7-8 and J is TRBJ2-5, with 9 bases lining up with TRBD2. V gave up 7 bases and J gave up 0 bases; unmatched junction bases: 9. The CDR3 loop spans 16 amino acids. CDR1 is SGHVS and CDR2 is FQNEAQ in the germline V gene. The DNA of the CDR3 is TGTGCCAGCATGTCAAGCGGGGGGACGTACCAAGAGACCCAGTACTTC. Its protein product is CASMSSGGTYQETQYF.

Many counts were recorded for this clonotype. The chain's CDR3 is CASSQGGFVAEAFF. CDR3 bases: TGCGCCAGCAGCCAAGGGGGTTTTGTGGCTGAAGCTTTCTTT. The chain links TRBV4-1 to TRBJ1-1, with D hard to call. This CDR3 spans 14 amino acids. From germline, CDR1 is MGHRA and CDR2 YSYEKL. V gave up 1 base and J gave up 6 bases, with 12 bases separating them.

This clonotype was counted only a few times. The chain couples TRBV27 to TRBJ1-2; 7 bases line up with TRBD1. The CDR3 is 14 residues long. J lost 2 bases, V lost 3 bases, and 3 bases had no gene match. Germline-derived CDR1 and CDR2 are MNHEY and SMNVEV (reference sequence). The CDR3 region is CASSFRGVNYGYTF. The CDR3 region has the DNA TGTGCCAGCAGTTTCAGGGGGGTAAACTATGGCTACACCTTC.

V usage is TRBV13 and J usage is TRBJ2-3; D uncertain. This CDR3 has 16 amino acids. V was clipped by 1 base and J by 2 bases, with 13 bases between them. Germline CDR1 and CDR2: PRHDT and FYEKMQ (reference sequence). The CDR3 spells CASSLVGSYPTDTQYF. The CDR3 bases are TGTGCCAGCAGCTTAGTAGGCAGCTACCCCACAGATACGCAGTATTTT.

About this clonotype itself: The final CDR3 position lacks the conserved phenylalanine or tryptophan, pointing to a likely read error. The CDR3 protein is CASSDVLAGGTDTQYS. The CDR3 bases are TGTGCCAGCAGTGATGTCCTAGCGGGAGGCACAGATACGCAGTATTCT. The V gene is TRBV5-4, the J gene TRBJ2-3; 10 positions agree with TRBD2. The germline CDR1 and CDR2 sequences are SGHNT and YYREEE (reference sequence). The CDR3 runs to 16 residues. Unmatched junction bases numbered 7, after V lost 5 bases and J lost 1 base.

This clonotype has only a few counts. The rearrangement joins TRBV6-5 to TRBJ1-1; D not certain. Germline CDR1 reads MNHEY; CDR2 reads SVGAGI. Between the trimmed V and J ends, which lost 0 bases and 1 base, there was a span of 6 bases. The length of the CDR3 is 14 residues. The CDR3 spells CASSYSMGNTEAFF. The CDR3 DNA reads as TGTGCCAGCAGTTACTCGATGGGGAACACTGAAGCTTTCTTT.

This clonotype was detected only a few times. The chain has TRBV9 and TRBJ1-6; D remains unclear. Trimming removed 0 bases from V and 7 bases from J, with 14 bases in between. Per the germline V gene, CDR1 is SGDLS and CDR2 is YYNGEE. This CDR3 is 16 amino acids long. CDR3 in amino acids: CASSVGAPGNNSPLHF. CDR3 nucleotides: TGTGCCAGCAGCGTAGGAGCTCCGGGTAACAATTCACCCCTCCACTTT. Supplemented by reference TRBV9 and TRBJ1-6, the full variable domain reads DSGVTQTPKHLITATGQRVTLRCSPRSGDLSVYWYQQSLDQGLQFLIQYYNGEERAKGNILERFSAQQFPDLHSELNLSSLELGDSALYFCASSVGAPGNNSPLHFGNGTRLTVT.

The chain links TRBV7-2 to TRBJ1-4, with D hard to call. Between the trimmed V and J ends, which lost 3 bases and 5 bases, there was a span of 13 bases. This CDR3 contains 15 residues. The V gene's germline CDR1 is SGHTA and CDR2 FQGNSA. CDR3 protein: CASSLTRTENEKLFF. Written as DNA, the CDR3 is TGTGCCAGCAGCTTGACCCGGACCGAAAATGAAAAACTGTTTTTT.

A few counts support this clonotype. The chain joins TRBV15 to TRBJ1-2; no clear D. There are 16 residues in the CDR3. The V end was cut by 2 bases, the J end by 8 bases, with 21 bases between. The germline CDR1 and CDR2 sequences are LNHNV and YYDKDF (reference sequence). CDR3 coding DNA: TGTGCCACCAGCAGATCCTCAGGCGGAGCACTTCGGGGCTACACCTTC. Its translation is CATSRSSGGALRGYTF.

This clonotype was picked up many times. The chain uses TRBV20-1 and TRBJ2-1; D unclear. The CDR3 has 13 residues. Germline assignment: CDR1 DFQATT and CDR2 SNEGSKA (reference sequence). Trimming removed 1 base from V and 3 bases from J, with 7 bases in between. The CDR3 is CSARGGSYNEQFF. The CDR3 DNA sequence: TGCAGTGCTAGAGGAGGCAGCTACAATGAGCAGTTCTTC.

This clonotype has a handful of counts. This chain links TRBV7-9 with TRBJ2-5; D call uncertain. The length of the CDR3 is 16 residues. V lost 2 bases, J lost 2 bases, and 15 bases lay in between. Germline-derived CDR1 and CDR2 are SEHNR and FQNEAQ (reference sequence). The CDR3 loop reads CASSLPPRLIQETQYF. The CDR3 DNA follows: TGTGCCAGCAGCTTACCCCCCCGTCTAATACAAGAGACCCAGTACTTC.

CDR3 loop: CASSFPMTDEQFF. The CDR3 nucleotides are TGTGCCAGCAGTTTCCCGATGACGGATGAGCAGTTCTTC. V is TRBV12-3 or TRBV12-4 and J is TRBJ2-1; D ambiguous. This CDR3 has 13 amino acids. Trimming left V 3 bases short and J 8 bases short, with 11 bases between.

This clonotype was seen a few times. The rearrangement uses TRBV6-2 or TRBV6-3 and TRBJ1-5; 10 nucleotides agree with TRBD1. Germline V gene sequence: CDR1 MNHEY, CDR2 SVGEGT. V shed 7 bases and J 7 bases; nucleotides not matched to a gene: 7. CDR3 length: 14 residues. The CDR3, as DNA: TGTGCCAGCACCCTTGACAGGGGGCTCCAGCCCCAGCATTTT. Amino acid sequence: CASTLDRGLQPQHF.

The sample holds many counts of this clonotype. The rearrangement uses TRBV4-3 and TRBJ2-3, with D hard to call. The CDR3 extends over 14 amino acids. Looked up from germline, CDR1 is LGHNA and CDR2 is YSLEER. Trimming left V 1 base short and J 0 bases short, with 5 bases between. The CDR3 spells CASSQGTSTDTQYF. The DNA for the CDR3 is TGCGCCAGCAGCCAAGGCACTAGCACAGATACGCAGTATTTT.

This clonotype was counted ten times or more. The genes are TRBV3-1 and TRBJ1-2, with 8 positions matching TRBD1. The junction had 11 bases not matched to a gene; V was cut back by 0 bases and J by 2 bases. Per germline, CDR1 LGHDT and CDR2 YNNKEL (reference sequence). The CDR3 sequence is 18 residues long. CDR3 sequence: CASSQDHGGQVYNYGYTF. CDR3 bases: TGTGCCAGCAGCCAAGATCACGGGGGACAGGTCTACAACTATGGCTACACCTTC. Drawing the rest from reference TRBV3-1 and TRBJ1-2, the complete variable domain is DTAVSQTPKYLVTQMGNDKSIKCEQNLGHDTMYWYKQDSKKFLKIMFSYNNKELIINETVPNRFSPKSPDKAHLNLHINSLELGDSAVYFCASSQDHGGQVYNYGYTFGSGTRLTVV.

This clonotype was seen a handful of times. The rearrangement joins TRBV7-9 to TRBJ1-1; possible D gene TRBD1, 5 bases. CDR1 is SEHNR, CDR2 FQNEAQ, per germline (reference sequence). Trimming took 1 base from V and 4 from J, leaving 19 bases between them. CDR3 size: 17 residues. CDR3 bases: TGTGCCAGCAGCTTAGAATATCTGCGGGGGAAAGGCACTGAAGCTTTCTTT. Translating gives CASSLEYLRGKGTEAFF.

This clonotype has more than one count but fewer than ten. This chain uses TRBV5-1 with TRBJ1-6; 9 bases fit TRBD1. CDR3 length equals 15 residues. Germline V CDR1 and CDR2: SGHRS, YFSETQ. Trimming cost V 3 bases and J 10 bases; bases outside gene matches: 8. The CDR3 DNA reads as TGCGCCAGCAGCTACGACGGGGACAGGGCGTCACCCCTCCACTTT. Its translation is CASSYDGDRASPLHF.

This clonotype was observed a handful of times. This rearrangement joins TRBV6-2 or TRBV6-3 to TRBJ2-3; maybe TRBD2 (5 bases). This CDR3 region has 14 residues. In germline, CDR1 is MNHEY, CDR2 SVGEGT. Trimming pared 5 bases from V and 1 base from J, leaving 10 bases between. The CDR3 coding sequence is TGTGCCAGCAGTAGCCACGGGGGCACAGATACGCAGTATTTT. Its translation: CASSSHGGTDTQYF.

This clonotype was found a few times. J is TRBJ2-7 and V is TRBV30; 9 bases agree with TRBD1. This CDR3 is built from 13 residues. In germline, CDR1 is GTSNPN, CDR2 SVGIG (reference sequence). V trimming: 4 bases; J trimming: 6 bases; junction bases outside the gene matches: 7. The CDR3 reads CAWNLGTGPEQYF. The DNA of the CDR3 is TGTGCCTGGAATTTGGGGACAGGGCCCGAGCAGTACTTC.

This clonotype was picked up a small number of times. The gene calls are TRBV28 and TRBJ2-1; D assignment may be TRBD1 or TRBD2 (6 bases each). The CDR3 is 14 amino acids. Trimming shortened V by 0 bases and J by 7 bases, and 10 bases separated the two germline ends. CDR1 and CDR2 from the germline V gene are MDHEN and SYDVKM. This CDR3 reads CASSLWDSGNEQFF. CDR3 sequence (DNA): TGTGCCAGCAGTTTATGGGACAGCGGGAATGAGCAGTTCTTC. The full variable domain, with the rest looked up from reference TRBV28 and TRBJ2-1, is DVKVTQSSRYLVKRTGEKVFLECVQDMDHENMFWYRQDPGLGLRLIYFSYDVKMKEKGDIPEGYSVSREKKERFSLILESASTNQTSMYLCASSLWDSGNEQFFGPGTRLTVL.